This TCR beta chain was found in a study of CD8+CD57+ T cells in acquired aplastic anemia. Study-level information: Sorted CD4+ and CD8+ cells gave a mean 3.2 ug DNA, range roughly 0.19 to 30 ug. The study, taken as a whole, reports: Patients did not significantly differ from controls in CD8+ Simpson's diversity. Found in both controls and patients were fewer than 35 CD8+ CDR3 sequences.

This clonotype was seen a single time. Antigen specificity is unknown. CDR1 is MNHEY, CDR2 SVGAGI, per germline. This CDR3 is built from 14 residues. Unmatched junction bases numbered 6, after V lost 6 bases and J lost 5 bases. Genomic DNA was employed as the template in profiling TCR beta VDJ and CDR3. TCRdb itself ran the reads through MiXCR, one entry per CDR3 protein. The table shows hundreds of thousands of distinct CDR3 sequences, with about two thirds occurring only once. The clonotype comes from a human donor in good health, serving as a control. The specimen sequenced was sorted CD4+, CD8+, or CD8+CD57+ T cells (not recorded which) from PBMCs. V and J are TRBV6-5 and TRBJ2-5; 10 bases map to TRBD2. As DNA, the CDR3 is TGTGCCAGCAGCTTCCTAGCGGGGGTGGAGACCCAGTACTTC. This codes for CASSFLAGVETQYF.